This TCR beta chain was retrieved from a study of Graves' ophthalmopathy and Graves' hyperthyroidism. General study points: Blood shared most expanded thyroid clonotypes above 0.001 frequency.

The V gene lost 2 bases and the J gene lost 2 bases, with 18 bases spanning the gap. From germline, CDR1 is SQVTM and CDR2 ANQGSEA. This CDR3 is 16 amino acids long. For repertoire sequencing, the TCR beta CDR3 regions were amplified from RNA transcripts. Second-round multiplex PCR came after first-round RT-PCR with HTBI primers. A single record per CDR3 protein comes from TCRdb applying MiXCR to the multiplex PCR reads. The profile covers around 470,000 distinct CDR3 sequences, with around 14% appearing a single time and over 8% taken by the ten largest. This clonotype was detected many times. The antigen is not known.

The sequenced material came from blood. The rearrangement links TRBV29-1 to TRBJ2-5; possible D gene TRBD1, 5 bases. The receptor was isolated from a woman under 40 with Graves' ophthalmopathy. The CDR3, as DNA: TGCAGCGTTGAAATTGGGGCGACCCTCGCGCAAGAGACCCAGTACTTC. It yields the protein CSVEIGATLAQETQYF.